This TCR beta chain was sequenced for a study of blood T cell repertoires in COVID-19 (dated by TCRdb to the early 2020s). Regarding the study in general: Samples from collaborators originated in the United States, Italy and Spain and spanned both the acute and convalescent phases of COVID-19. The prospective study material was composed of cDNA or gDNA derived from T cells, B-cell-depleted T cells, or PBMCs. The dataset comprised deeply sampled blood TCRbeta repertoires from subjects exposed to, actively infected with, or recovered from COVID-19. The repertoires were made available in a free public database intended to serve as a resource for research on the immune response to SARS-CoV-2. Samples came from the ongoing ImmuneRACE study (first 160 participants) plus 1,254 subjects from 6 global collaborators. Nearly every sample came with metadata listing a de-identified subject ID, COVID-19 status, age in years and sex. Where HLA class I and class II types were available, the types were taken from metadata supplied by the sample provider, not from assay-based typing. General conclusions and limits of the study: Clinical and demographic metadata were provided uncurated, with the amount varying by source and participant.

Enrolling through a virtual design, the prospective study's participants ranged in age from about 18 to 89 years and lived across roughly 23 United States geographic areas. Cohort assignment in the prospective study relied on participant-reported clinical history from a screening survey and a study questionnaire. Recovered participants in ImmuneRACE Cohort 3 were defined as having two consecutive negative NP/OP PCR tests, clearance from a healthcare professional, or resolution of symptoms. Each participant in the prospective study had whole blood, serum and a nasopharyngeal or oropharyngeal swab collected by mobile phlebotomists. Prospective study participants could optionally give additional blood draws and questionnaires over a roughly two-month period. Before DNA extraction, blood samples from the prospective study were shipped at room temperature or frozen. TCRbeta CDR3 regions were amplified from genomic DNA by means of the immunoSEQ Assay, a bias-controlled multiplex PCR. Under the source paper's analysis protocol: The number of nucleated cells in each sample was estimated by amplification of reference gene primers within the assay. To quantify the absolute abundance of each unique TCRbeta CDR3 rearrangement, sequence reads were collapsed and filtered. For each sample, productive Simpson clonality was calculated as the square root of Simpson's diversity index across productive rearrangements. The table comes from immuneACCESS by way of TCRdb, which keeps in-frame sequences with V and J called. Part of the clones is missing from these tables; in studies checked, under half for an unresolved V gene and the rest for unknown reasons. V and J calls and clone size are given by that table; D and trimming were obtained from the DNA. Present in this sample are a few hundred thousand clones, 85% to 90% of which were seen just once. Roughly 0.99% of the sample is taken by the ten largest.

About this clone: Its antigen is unknown. Within one base of it there is no much larger clone, and no base qualities were kept.

For CDR1 and CDR2, the germline V gene lists MNHEY and SVGAGI. The cysteine opens and the phenylalanine closes a CDR3 of 16 amino acids. Only CDR3 DNA remains: 48 bases, in frame from the first base. A distance of 14 bases separates the germline ends of V and J, which lose 0 bases and 2 bases respectively. The chain links TRBV6-5 with TRBJ2-7; the D gene identity is not certain. The sample taken for sequencing was PBMCs or T cells enriched from blood (not recorded which). The clonotype originates from a young man who had recovered from COVID-19. In nucleotides, the sequence is TGTGCCAGCAGTTACTCGCGCCCGGGTTTCGCCTACGAGCAGTACTTC. Translated, this is CASSYSRPGFAYEQYF.